Listed here are 18 T cell receptor beta chains from one sample, sequenced in a study of shared clonotypes between healthy human individuals (dated by TCRdb to 2020 to 2022). The protocol used for the library was the immunoSEQ multiplex PCR assay. The source is immuneACCESS, and TCRdb retained only in-frame sequences with V and J called. Part of the clones is not carried over; for the studies checked, unresolved V genes explain less than half of this, and the remainder is unexplained. The sample yields roughly 2.5 million clones; more than 80% were counted once. The ten largest clones represent around 0.14% of the sample. The sample comprised naive CD4+ T cells sorted from blood. The cell subset or site label on this specimen signifies: CD45RA+ positively selected. Every receptor here comes from a man aged 18-30 years in good health.

The genes are TRBV28 and TRBJ1-1; TRBD1 is a possible D gene (6 bases). Germline V gives CDR1 MDHEN, CDR2 SYDVKM. V lost 0 bases and J 3 bases, leaving 26 bases between the germline ends. The CDR3 is 20 residues long. The CDR3 protein is CASSLCIPHLPCEGDTEAFF. The CDR3 DNA follows: TGTGCCAGCAGTTTATGCATCCCCCACCTTCCGTGCGAGGGGGACACTGAAGCTTTCTTT.

This clone was detected once. Other DNA sequences in the same sample also yield this CDR3. This chain links TRBV10-1 with TRBJ2-3, with TRBD2 matching 11 bases. This CDR3 is 16 amino acids long. Looked up from germline, CDR1 is WNHNN and CDR2 is SYGVQD (reference sequence). V trimming: 3 bases; J trimming: 1 base; junction bases outside the gene matches: 3. In nucleotides, the CDR3 is TGCGCCAGCAGTGACAGACTAGCGGGACGCACAGATACGCAGTATTTT. It codes for CASSDRLAGRTDTQYF.

Comment on this clone: Other DNA sequences of this sample code for an identical CDR3. The rearrangement links TRBV7-2 to TRBJ2-5; D remains unclear. V was cut by 1 base and J by 3 bases, with 6 bases left in between. Germline CDR1 and CDR2: SGHTA and FQGNSA. The CDR3 has 13 amino acids. CDR3 nucleotides: TGTGCCAGCAGCTTAGGCGAGGAAGAGACCCAGTACTTC. Its protein is CASSLGEEETQYF.

In its sample, this clone was seen once. The chain links TRBV9 to TRBJ2-2; 7 nucleotides align to TRBD2. The CDR3 loop spans 16 amino acids. Losses at the gene ends were 2 bases for V and 3 bases for J; bases not matched to a gene: 7. Germline V CDR1 and CDR2: SGDLS, YYNGEE. CDR3 loop: CASSVIGRADTGELFF. Here the CDR3 DNA reads TGTGCCAGCAGCGTTATTGGGAGGGCCGACACCGGGGAGCTGTTTTTT. The entire variable domain, with the rest obtained from reference TRBV9 and TRBJ2-2, is as follows: DSGVTQTPKHLITATGQRVTLRCSPRSGDLSVYWYQQSLDQGLQFLIQYYNGEERAKGNILERFSAQQFPDLHSELNLSSLELGDSALYFCASSVIGRADTGELFFGEGSRLTVL.

This chain joins TRBV7-3 and TRBJ1-3; possible D gene TRBD1, 6 bases. The V end lost 5 bases, the J end lost 0 bases, and 14 bases lay between the germline ends. This CDR3 is 16 amino acids long. CDR1 SGHTA and CDR2 FQGTGA come from the germline V gene. The CDR3 spells CASSPLGGLSGNTIYF. In nucleotides, the CDR3 is TGTGCCAGCAGCCCCCTGGGGGGGCTCTCTGGAAACACCATATATTTT. Full variable domain (outside the CDR3, taken from reference TRBV7-3 and TRBJ1-3): GAGVSQTPSNKVTEKGKYVELRCDPISGHTALYWYRQSLGQGPEFLIYFQGTGAADDSGLPNDRFFAVRPEGSVSTLKIQRTERGDSAVYLCASSPLGGLSGNTIYFGEGSWLTVV.

This chain uses TRBV5-1 with TRBJ2-5; 14 positions match TRBD2. Germline CDR1 is SGHRS and CDR2 is YFSETQ. Trimming removed 5 bases from V and 2 bases from J; junction bases left unmatched: 2. The CDR3 length is 15 residues. CDR3 DNA sequence: TGCGCCAGCAGGACTAGCGGGAGGGGGCAAGAGACCCAGTACTTC. Its translation: CASRTSGRGQETQYF. The full variable domain, in which reference TRBV5-1 and TRBJ2-5 provide the parts outside the CDR3, is KAGVTQTPRYLIKTRGQQVTLSCSPISGHRSVSWYQQTPGQGLQFLFEYFSETQRNKGNFPGRFSGRQFSNSRSEMNVSTLELGDSALYLCASRTSGRGQETQYFGPGTRLLVL.

Notes on this clone: The germline gene is not matched at one end of the junction; a read error may be the cause. Other DNA sequences in the same sample also yield this CDR3. The chain employs TRBV7-9 and TRBJ2-1; 10 bases agree with TRBD2. The CDR3 loop spans 14 amino acids. In germline, CDR1 is SEHNR, CDR2 FQNEAQ (reference sequence). DNA of the CDR3: TGTGCCAGCAGTTTAGGACTAGCGGTCAATGAGCAGTTCTTC. Translating gives CASSLGLAVNEQFF.

The V call is TRBV7-9, the J call TRBJ2-3; tentative D call: TRBD2 (5 bases). V lost 3 bases and J 2 bases, leaving 15 bases between the germline ends. Germline CDR1 SEHNR, CDR2 FQNEAQ (reference sequence). The CDR3 is 16 residues long. The chain's CDR3 is CASSFRDPISTDTQYF. In DNA, the CDR3 is TGTGCCAGCAGCTTCCGGGATCCGATCTCCACAGATACGCAGTATTTT. The variable domain in full, completed from reference TRBV7-9 and TRBJ2-3, reads DTGVSQNPRHKITKRGQNVTFRCDPISEHNRLYWYRQTLGQGPEFLTYFQNEAQLEKSRLLSDRFSAERPKGSFSTLEIQRTEQGDSAMYLCASSFRDPISTDTQYFGPGTRLTVL.

The rearrangement joins TRBV5-4 to TRBJ1-2, with 11 bases identical to TRBD1. CDR1 is SGHNT and CDR2 is YYREEE in the germline V gene (reference sequence). The CDR3 has 17 residues. Trimming at V came to 4 bases and at J to 0 bases, leaving 8 bases not matched to a gene. The CDR3 nucleotides read TGTGCCAGCAGCGACCGGGACAGGGGGTTAGCTAACTATGGCTACACCTTC. Translation: CASSDRDRGLANYGYTF. Variable domain in full (rest from reference TRBV5-4 and TRBJ1-2): ETGVTQSPTHLIKTRGQQVTLRCSSQSGHNTVSWYQQALGQGPQFIFQYYREEENGRGNFPPRFSGLQFPNYSSELNVNALELDDSALYLCASSDRDRGLANYGYTFGSGTRLTVV.

On this clone itself: The same CDR3 is also encoded by other DNA sequences in this sample. V is TRBV7-6 and J is TRBJ2-6; 7 bases map to TRBD2. After removal of 3 bases from V and 1 base from J, the junction contained 0 bases not matched to a gene. This CDR3 has 15 residues. Per germline, CDR1 SGHVS and CDR2 FNYEAQ. CDR3 sequence reads: CASSLGGSGANVLTF. The CDR3, as DNA: TGTGCCAGCAGCTTGGGGGGGTCTGGGGCCAACGTCCTGACTTTC. Supplemented by reference TRBV7-6 and TRBJ2-6, the full variable domain reads GAGVSQSPRYKVTKRGQDVALRCDPISGHVSLYWYRQALGQGPEFLTYFNYEAQQDKSGLPNDRFSAERPEGSISTLTIQRTEQRDSAMYRCASSLGGSGANVLTFGAGSRLTVL.

The chain is built from TRBV4-3 and TRBJ1-4, with D hard to call. V was clipped by 0 bases and J by 1 base, with 6 bases between them. The V gene's germline CDR1 is LGHNA and CDR2 YSLEER. This CDR3 has 15 residues. The CDR3 loop is CASSQDEGTNEKLFF. The CDR3, as DNA: TGCGCCAGCAGCCAAGACGAGGGAACTAATGAAAAACTGTTTTTT.

The rearrangement uses TRBV28 and TRBJ2-7, with 8 bases matching TRBD1. The V gene's germline CDR1 is MDHEN and CDR2 SYDVKM. The CDR3 runs 16 residues. The trim removed 3 bases at V and 4 bases at J, leaving 11 bases unmatched. DNA for the CDR3: TGTGCCAGCAGTTTGATATCGACAGGGGTCGAATACGAGCAGTACTTC. Protein product: CASSLISTGVEYEQYF. Full variable domain (rest looked up from reference TRBV28 and TRBJ2-7): DVKVTQSSRYLVKRTGEKVFLECVQDMDHENMFWYRQDPGLGLRLIYFSYDVKMKEKGDIPEGYSVSREKKERFSLILESASTNQTSMYLCASSLISTGVEYEQYFGPGTRLTVT.

The chain uses TRBV18 and TRBJ2-3; D is unclear. This CDR3 region has 15 residues. V was shortened by 4 bases and J by 0 bases, with 11 bases between the two germline ends. Germline assignment: CDR1 KGHSH and CDR2 LQKENI. Here the CDR3 DNA reads TGTGCCAGCTCACGGCGTGGGGTAAGCACAGATACGCAGTATTTT. Translating it yields CASSRRGVSTDTQYF.

The chain has TRBV11-2 and TRBJ2-1, with unresolved D. Germline assignment: CDR1 SGHAT and CDR2 FQNNGV. V shed 5 bases and J shed 5 bases, with 16 bases lying between them. This CDR3 is 15 amino acids long. The CDR3 spells CASSRKGAGNNEQFF. CDR3 nucleotide sequence: TGTGCCAGCAGCCGAAAGGGCGCAGGCAACAATGAGCAGTTCTTC.

With respect to this clone: Distinct nucleotide sequences in the sample also encode this CDR3. The V and J genes are TRBV19 and TRBJ1-6, with no clear D. V was clipped by 3 bases and J by 7 bases, with 10 bases between them. Per the germline V gene, CDR1 is LNHDA and CDR2 is SQIVND (reference sequence). The CDR3 has 14 amino acids. CDR3 coding DNA: TGTGCCAGTAGTATTGGAACGGAAAATTCACCCCTCCACTTT. Translation: CASSIGTENSPLHF.

The chain links TRBV7-2 to TRBJ2-2; D may match TRBD1 or TRBD2 (5 bases each). CDR3 length: 16 residues. The ends were cut back, 7 bases at V and 6 bases at J, with 21 bases in the middle. The germline CDR1 and CDR2 sequences are SGHTA and FQGNSA. CDR3 DNA sequence: TGTGCCAGCACCCCGGGGCCTTTCTATTCGGCCGGGGAGCTGTTTTTT. It codes for CASTPGPFYSAGELFF.

Points on this clone: Other DNA sequences of this sample code for an identical CDR3. The chain employs TRBV9 and TRBJ2-1; D not resolved. This CDR3 has 15 residues. Germline CDR1 and CDR2: SGDLS and YYNGEE. V was cut by 0 bases and J by 4 bases, with 11 bases left in between. CDR3 nucleotide sequence: TGTGCCAGCAGCGTAGTTGGAGCAACATACAATGAGCAGTTCTTC. Translated, it gives CASSVVGATYNEQFF.

The chain carries TRBV15 and TRBJ2-3; 12 nucleotides match TRBD2. The CDR3 is 17 amino acids. Unmatched junction bases numbered 5, after V lost 0 bases and J lost 4 bases. Germline V gives CDR1 LNHNV, CDR2 YYDKDF (reference sequence). CDR3 residues: CATSRDRTSGVADTQYF. The CDR3 region has the DNA TGTGCCACCAGCAGAGACCGGACTAGCGGGGTGGCAGATACGCAGTATTTT.